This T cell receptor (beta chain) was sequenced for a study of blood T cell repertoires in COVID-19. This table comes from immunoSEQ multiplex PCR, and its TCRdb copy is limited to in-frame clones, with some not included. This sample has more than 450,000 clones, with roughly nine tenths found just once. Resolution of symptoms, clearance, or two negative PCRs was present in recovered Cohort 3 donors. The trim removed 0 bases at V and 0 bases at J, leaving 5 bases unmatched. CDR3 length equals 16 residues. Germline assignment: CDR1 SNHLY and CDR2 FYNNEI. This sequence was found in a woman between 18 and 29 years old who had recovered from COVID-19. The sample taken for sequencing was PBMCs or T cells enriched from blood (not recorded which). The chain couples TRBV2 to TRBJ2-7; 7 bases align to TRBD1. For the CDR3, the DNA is TGTGCCAGCAGTGAAGCGGCTGGGACAGTCTCCTACGAGCAGTACTTC. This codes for CASSEAAGTVSYEQYF.